Listed here are 29 T cell receptor beta chains from one sample, sequenced in a study of blood T cells in healthy people across ages. Next came a second PCR, run for about 6 to 11 cycles, which used a sample-barcoded 5' primer along with a J-beta primer mix. TCRdb re-derived calls from the 5' RACE reads in MiXCR, one entry per CDR3 protein. In the table there are 550,000 to 650,000 distinct CDR3 sequences, roughly 31% of which are singletons. Input material: blood. The receptors here all came from a woman older than 75 in good health.

This clonotype has at least ten counts. The rearrangement joins TRBV12-5 to TRBJ2-3; TRBD2 is a possible D gene (5 bases). The CDR3 has 14 residues. Germline assignment: CDR1 LGHNT and CDR2 FRNRAP. The V end lost 7 bases, the J end lost 1 base, and 12 bases lay between the germline ends. CDR3 protein: CASAAEGGTDTQYF. The DNA for the CDR3 is TGTGCTAGTGCTGCCGAGGGAGGCACAGATACGCAGTATTTT.

This chain links TRBV18 with TRBJ1-5; no clear D gene. V gave up 2 bases and J gave up 14 bases, with 22 bases separating them. The CDR3 consists of 15 residues. Germline V gives CDR1 KGHSH, CDR2 LQKENI. The DNA for the CDR3 is TGTGCCAGCTCACCAAAATCCGATTTAATCAGCCAGGAGCATTTT. The encoded protein is CASSPKSDLISQEHF.

This clonotype was seen repeatedly, ten times or more. The chain has TRBV12-3 or TRBV12-4 and TRBJ2-7; the D gene is possibly TRBD2 (5 bases). Trimming removed 6 bases at V and 5 bases at J, with 20 bases between. The CDR3 contains 15 residues. CDR3 residues: CASSPSAGRFHEQYF. CDR3 DNA: TGTGCCAGCAGCCCTTCCGCGGGTCGGTTCCACGAGCAGTACTTC.

The chain links TRBV7-9 to TRBJ1-6, with D unclear. V shed 4 bases and J shed 7 bases, with 14 bases lying between them. The germline V gene encodes CDR1 SEHNR and CDR2 FQNEAQ (reference sequence). The CDR3 is 15 amino acids. The CDR3 loop reads CASSYDTARNSPLHF. CDR3 nucleotide sequence: TGTGCCAGCAGCTACGACACCGCGCGGAATTCACCCCTCCACTTT.

This clonotype has a handful of counts. V is TRBV21-1 and J is TRBJ2-5; the table's D call TRBD1 went unverified against the DNA. TRBV21-1 is tagged as a pseudogene. The CDR3 is 17 residues long. DNA of the CDR3: TGTGCCAGCAGCCTCCTCTCGGACAGGGACGTTCGAGAGACCCAGTACTTC. Translating it yields CASSLLSDRDVRETQYF.

The chain couples TRBV28 to TRBJ1-2; the match to TRBD1 covers 10 bases. CDR1 MDHEN and CDR2 SYDVKM come from the germline V gene. V lost 6 bases to trimming and J lost 6 bases; unmatched junction nucleotides: 7. This CDR3 is built from 14 residues. DNA for the CDR3: TGTGCCAGCAGGGGGACAGGGGTGCGAGATGGCTACACCTTC. This codes for CASRGTGVRDGYTF.

In its sample, this clonotype was seen many times. This chain links TRBV7-3 with TRBJ2-1; 8 bases align to TRBD1. Germline CDR1 reads SGHTA; CDR2 reads FQGTGA. The CDR3 has 14 residues. Germline trimming cut 7 bases from V and 7 bases from J; bases unmatched to any gene: 9. Here the CDR3 DNA reads TGTGCCAGCACCCCGGGGACAGGCGGGAATGAGCAGTTCTTC. It encodes CASTPGTGGNEQFF.

On this clonotype itself: A much larger clone is a single base away; this may be a read error. V and J are TRBV20-1 and TRBJ2-1; no reliable D call. This CDR3 has 16 residues. Germline values: CDR1 DFQATT, CDR2 SNEGSKA (reference sequence). The V gene lost 0 bases and the J gene lost 3 bases, with 15 bases spanning the gap. The DNA of the CDR3 is TGCAGTGCTAGAGATCTAAGTACTGCAGACTACAATGAGCAGTTCTTC. Protein sequence: CSARDLSTADYNEQFF.

CDR3 DNA sequence: TGCGCCACCCGGAACCCGGGACAAACTAATGAAAAACTGTTTTTT. It specifies CATRNPGQTNEKLFF. The chain links TRBV4-1 to TRBJ1-4; maybe TRBD1 (6 bases). Per germline, CDR1 MGHRA and CDR2 YSYEKL. V lost 10 bases, J lost 1 base, and 16 bases lay in between. The CDR3 sequence is 15 residues long.

The gene calls are TRBV20-1 and TRBJ2-5, with TRBD2 matching over 8 bases. The end of the DNA aligns better with TRBJ2-7, so the J call may be wrong. Germline assignment: CDR1 DFQATT and CDR2 SNEGSKA (reference sequence). This CDR3 spans 13 amino acids. DNA for the CDR3: TGCAGTGCTAGCGGGGGGGCCAGGTACGAGCAGTACTTC. Translating gives CSASGGARYEQYF.

Remarks on this clonotype: One base away lies a much larger clone, so this may be a sequencing read error. The chain links TRBV18 to TRBJ2-3; D ambiguous. Per the germline V gene, CDR1 is KGHSH and CDR2 is LQKENI. Trimming removed 3 bases at V and 4 bases at J, with 11 bases between. The CDR3 is made up of 14 amino acids. The CDR3 protein is CASSPPSGSDTQYF. The CDR3 bases are TGTGCCAGCTCACCCCCGTCGGGCTCAGATACGCAGTATTTT.

This clonotype was picked up many times. CDR3 sequence (DNA): TGCAGTGCTAGACCACGGTCGGGGGAGCAGTACTTC. This codes for CSARPRSGEQYF. The chain joins TRBV20-1 to TRBJ2-7, with a weak D call TRBD2 (5 bases). The V gene lost 2 bases and the J gene lost 7 bases, with 12 bases spanning the gap. Germline CDR1 is DFQATT and CDR2 is SNEGSKA (reference sequence). This CDR3 spans 12 amino acids.

Points on this clonotype: A clone one base away is much larger, so this may be a read error. The J gene is TRBJ2-4, the V gene TRBV10-3, with D maybe TRBD1 (5 bases). This CDR3 has 14 residues. Per germline, CDR1 ENHRY and CDR2 SYGVKD. CDR3 DNA: TGTGCCACCAGTGAGTCGGACAACACTCACATTCAGTACTTC. Protein product: CATSESDNTHIQYF.

With regard to this clonotype: A clone one base away is much larger, so this may be a read error. The gene calls are TRBV12-3 or TRBV12-4 and TRBJ2-3; maybe TRBD2 (6 bases). The CDR3 consists of 14 residues. DNA for the CDR3: TGTACCACCTCGGGGGTACAGGTCACAGATACGCAGTATTTT. This translates into CTTSGVQVTDTQYF.

This clonotype was found a few times. The rearrangement joins TRBV30 to TRBJ1-6, with D maybe TRBD1 (5 bases). Trimming removed 2 bases at V and 11 bases at J, with 10 bases between. The CDR3 extends over 12 amino acids. CDR1 is GTSNPN, CDR2 SVGIG, per germline (reference sequence). In nucleotides, the CDR3 is TGTGCCTGGAGTTTATCGGGACCACCCCTCCACTTT. Translating gives CAWSLSGPPLHF.

This clonotype was seen repeatedly, ten times or more. V is TRBV6-2 or TRBV6-3 and J is TRBJ2-3; 7 nucleotides agree with TRBD1. V shed 4 bases, J shed 2 bases, and the junction held 12 bases outside the gene matches. CDR1 and CDR2 (germline): MNHEY, SVGEGT. The CDR3 is made up of 17 amino acids. The CDR3 reads CASSSQDQGVVTDTQYF. The CDR3 DNA reads as TGTGCCAGCAGTTCCCAGGACCAGGGGGTTGTCACAGATACGCAGTATTTT.

At least ten counts were recorded for this clonotype. This rearrangement joins TRBV6-6 to TRBJ2-1; 7 bases match TRBD1. The CDR3 totals 14 residues. Germline values: CDR1 MNHNY, CDR2 SVGAGI (reference sequence). With 2 bases clipped from V and 4 bases from J, the junction kept 2 bases outside the gene matches. CDR3 region: CASSYRTGYNEQFF. DNA of the CDR3: TGTGCCAGCAGTTACAGGACAGGTTACAATGAGCAGTTCTTC.

This clonotype was detected a few times. The chain has TRBV28 and TRBJ1-4, with D tentatively TRBD1 (6 bases). The CDR3 is 13 residues long. Germline CDR1 is MDHEN and CDR2 is SYDVKM. Trimming stripped 10 bases from V and 5 bases from J, with 14 bases between. The CDR3 region is CATTKTGNEKLFF. The DNA of the CDR3 is TGTGCCACCACTAAGACAGGAAATGAAAAACTGTTTTTT. Based on the CDR3 plus reference TRBV28 and TRBJ1-4, the full variable domain is DVKVTQSSRYLVKRTGEKVFLECVQDMDHENMFWYRQDPGLGLRLIYFSYDVKMKEKGDIPEGYSVSREKKERFSLILESASTNQTSMYLCATTKTGNEKLFFGSGTQLSVL.

This clonotype was picked up a small number of times. A much more abundant neighbour one base away suggests this may be a read error. The chain couples TRBV7-2 to TRBJ2-3; 12 bases are a match to TRBD2. J gave up 5 bases and V 5 bases, and 11 bases lay outside the gene matches. CDR3 length equals 17 residues. Germline V gives CDR1 SGHTA, CDR2 FQGNSA. CDR3 residues: CASSLALAGGGGDTQYF. DNA for the CDR3: TGTGCCAGCAGCCTCGCCCTAGCGGGGGGGGGAGGAGATACGCAGTATTTT.

This clonotype has a count of ten or more. V and J are TRBV11-2 and TRBJ2-5; TRBD1 agrees at 7 bases. The CDR3 length is 17 residues. Germline loops: CDR1 SGHAT, CDR2 FQNNGV. Unmatched junction bases numbered 10, after V lost 1 base and J lost 2 bases. The CDR3 is CASSLGGSGGTQETQYF. CDR3 coding DNA: TGTGCCAGCAGCTTAGGCGGTTCAGGGGGAACACAAGAGACCCAGTACTTC.

The gene calls are TRBV28 and TRBJ1-3; D is perhaps TRBD1 (5 bases). The CDR3 totals 15 residues. The germline gives CDR1 MDHEN, CDR2 SYDVKM. The V gene lost 2 bases and the J gene lost 2 bases, with 10 bases spanning the gap. The CDR3 coding sequence is TGTGCCAGCAGTTTAAGGGGAACCGCTGGAAACACCATATATTTT. Encoded protein: CASSLRGTAGNTIYF.

In its sample, this clonotype was seen many times. This sequence joins TRBV6-5 and TRBJ2-7, with D unclear. The CDR3 has 15 amino acids. V was cut by 0 bases and J by 5 bases, with 14 bases left in between. CDR1 MNHEY and CDR2 SVGAGI come from the germline V gene. CDR3 in DNA: TGTGCCAGCAGTTACTCGACTCCGCCCCGGGACGAGCAGTACTTC. This sequence encodes CASSYSTPPRDEQYF.

Note on this clonotype: It may be a read error: a sequence one base away is much more abundant. The genes are TRBV24-1 and TRBJ2-1; D uncertain. CDR1 KGHDR and CDR2 SFDVKD come from the germline V gene. This CDR3 region has 12 residues. The ends were cut back, 0 bases at V and 13 bases at J, with 9 bases in the middle. This CDR3 is CATSDLGETQFF. The CDR3 DNA reads as TGTGCCACCAGTGATTTGGGAGAGACCCAGTTCTTC.

The chain uses TRBV20-1 and TRBJ2-1; 8 bases match TRBD1. The V gene end was trimmed by 7 bases and the J gene end by 12 bases; junction bases not matched to a gene: 11. CDR1 and CDR2 from the germline V gene are DFQATT and SNEGSKA (reference sequence). The CDR3 runs 12 residues. Here the CDR3 reads CSGTGWGPLQFF. Here the CDR3 DNA reads TGCAGTGGGACAGGGTGGGGGCCCCTGCAGTTCTTC.

This clonotype has only a few counts. The rearrangement links TRBV30 to TRBJ1-1; 7 nucleotides align to TRBD1. Looked up from germline, CDR1 is GTSNPN and CDR2 is SVGIG (reference sequence). The ends lost 3 bases at V and 1 base at J; junction bases unmatched: 5. The CDR3 sequence is 14 residues long. CDR3 sequence: CAWRGGTENTEAFF. The CDR3 coding sequence is TGTGCCTGGAGGGGGGGGACAGAGAACACTGAAGCTTTCTTT.

V is TRBV20-1 and J is TRBJ2-1, with a weak D call TRBD2 (5 bases). The CDR3 is made up of 13 amino acids. Trimming shortened V by 4 bases and J by 7 bases, and 14 bases separated the two germline ends. Germline V lookup: CDR1 DFQATT, CDR2 SNEGSKA (reference sequence). CDR3 amino acids: CSATSGAQNEQFF. As DNA, the CDR3 is TGCAGTGCTACCAGCGGAGCACAAAATGAGCAGTTCTTC.

The chain employs TRBV4-3 and TRBJ2-1, with TRBD2 identical over 7 bases. The CDR3 spans 17 residues. CDR1 and CDR2 from the germline V gene are LGHNA and YSLEER. With 0 bases clipped from V and 2 bases from J, the junction kept 7 bases outside the gene matches. This chain's CDR3 is CASSQDASAGAYNEQFF. The CDR3 nucleotides are TGCGCCAGCAGCCAAGATGCCAGCGCGGGAGCCTACAATGAGCAGTTCTTC.

In its sample, this clonotype was seen many times. The chain uses TRBV20-1 and TRBJ2-5, with D perhaps TRBD1 or TRBD2 (5 bases each). Germline V gene data show CDR1 as DFQATT and CDR2 as SNEGSKA (reference sequence). V was shortened by 0 bases and J by 0 bases, with 17 bases between the two germline ends. This CDR3 spans 17 amino acids. The CDR3 DNA follows: TGCAGTGCTAGAGATCGGGGCAGGGCAGGGAACCAAGAGACCCAGTACTTC. Its translation: CSARDRGRAGNQETQYF.

This sequence joins TRBV27 and TRBJ1-6, with D unclear. CDR1 is MNHEY, CDR2 SMNVEV, per germline (reference sequence). The CDR3 has 13 residues. V was shortened by 3 bases and J by 9 bases, with 9 bases between the two germline ends. This CDR3 reads CASSFGFGSPLHF. In nucleotides, the CDR3 is TGTGCCAGCAGTTTCGGGTTCGGTTCACCCCTCCACTTT.